The following is a T cell receptor (beta chain) sequence with its context. The antigen is unknown. Healthy and HIV-negative, the adult donors had no recent acute infections or vaccinations. The data stem from a study of shared clonotypes between healthy human individuals. General study points: Estimated richness values were generally larger in naive subsets than in memory subsets. Sorted-subset sequencing, rarefaction showed, was incomplete despite large depth.

Germline CDR1 MNHEY, CDR2 SVGAGI. J lost 0 bases, V lost 5 bases, and 4 bases had no gene match. The length of the CDR3 is 15 residues. Assay execution took place at the deep level. TCRdb's copy holds only in-frame clones and misses some; the assay was immunoSEQ multiplex PCR. Of millions of clones in the sample, 95% are singletons; the top ten hold 0.13%. The sequence was obtained from a man younger than 30 in good health. The V gene is TRBV6-5, the J gene TRBJ2-1; the match to TRBD1 covers 7 bases. The sample taken for sequencing was naive CD4+ T cells sorted from blood. Noted subset: CD45RA+ positively selected. CDR3 nucleotide sequence: TGTGCCAGCAGTCCAGGGGGATTCTCCTACAATGAGCAGTTCTTC. It yields the protein CASSPGGFSYNEQFF.